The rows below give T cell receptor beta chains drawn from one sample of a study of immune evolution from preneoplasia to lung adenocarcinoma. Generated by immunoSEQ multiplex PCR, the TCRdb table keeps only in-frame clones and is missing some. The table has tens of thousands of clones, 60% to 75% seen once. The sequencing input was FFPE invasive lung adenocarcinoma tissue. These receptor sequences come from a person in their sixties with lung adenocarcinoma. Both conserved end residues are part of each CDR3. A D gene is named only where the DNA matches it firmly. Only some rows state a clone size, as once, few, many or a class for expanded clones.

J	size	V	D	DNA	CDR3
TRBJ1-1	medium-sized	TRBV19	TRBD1	TGTGCCAGTAGCCCACGACAGGGAGGGGCCACTGAAGCTTTCTTT	CASSPRQGGATEAFF
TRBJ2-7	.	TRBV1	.	TGCACCAGCAGCCAAGATCCAGGGGCCTACGAGCAGTACTTC	CTSSQDPGAYEQYF
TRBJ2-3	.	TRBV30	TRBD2	TGTGCCTGGAGCCGTGGTAGCGGGAGAACAGATACGCAGTATTTT	CAWSRGSGRTDTQYF
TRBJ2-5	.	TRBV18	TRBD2	TGTGCCAGCTCACCTCGCCGACTAGCGGGCAATTACCAAGAGACCCAGTACTTC	CASSPRRLAGNYQETQYF
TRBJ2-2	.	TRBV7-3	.	TGTGCCAGCAGCCTTAGCGGTGGGAGATCCGGGGAGCTGTTTTTT	CASSLSGGRSGELFF
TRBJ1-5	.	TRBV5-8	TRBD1	TGTGCCAGCAGCCCGGACAGGGGGGTTGGGAATCAGCCCCAGCATTTT	CASSPDRGVGNQPQHF
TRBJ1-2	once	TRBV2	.	TGTGCCAGCAGTGAAGGCGACTATGGCTACACCTTC	CASSEGDYGYTF
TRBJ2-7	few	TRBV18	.	TGTGCCAGCTCGCTTCGAGACGTCTACGAGCAGTACTTC	CASSLRDVYEQYF
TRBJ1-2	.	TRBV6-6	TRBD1	TGTGCCAGCAGTTTCCGCCCGGACAGGGATGGGGGCTACACCTTC	CASSFRPDRDGGYTF
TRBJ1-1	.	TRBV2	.	TGTGCCAGCAGTGGAACAAGAATGAACACTGAAGCTTTCTTT	CASSGTRMNTEAFF
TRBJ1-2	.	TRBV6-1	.	TGTGCCAGCAGCAATATCGGATCTCACTATGGCTACACCTTC	CASSNIGSHYGYTF
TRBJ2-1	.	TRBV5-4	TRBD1	TGTGCCAGCGGGACAGGGGGGAATGAGCAGTTCTTC	CASGTGGNEQFF
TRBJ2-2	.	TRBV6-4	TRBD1	TGTGCCAGCAGCAGAACAGGGGATGGCGGGGAGCTGTTTTTT	CASSRTGDGGELFF
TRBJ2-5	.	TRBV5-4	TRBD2	TGTGCCAGCAGCTTGGGAGGACTAGCGGGAGAAGAGACCCAGTACTTC	CASSLGGLAGEETQYF
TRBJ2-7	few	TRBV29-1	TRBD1	TGCAGCGCTCGGACAGGGGGTACCTACGAGCAGTACTTC	CSARTGGTYEQYF
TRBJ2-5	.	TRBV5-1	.	TGCGCCAGCAGCGGGGGCCGGGAGCGAGAGATCCAGTACTTC	CASSGGREREIQYF
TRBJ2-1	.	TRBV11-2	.	TGTGCCAGCAGCTTAGATCGTAACAATGAGCAGTTCTTC	CASSLDRNNEQFF
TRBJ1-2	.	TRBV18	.	TGTGCCAGCTCACCGGGGACCCGCGGGGGTGGCTACACCTTC	CASSPGTRGGGYTF
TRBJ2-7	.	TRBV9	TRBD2	TGTGCCAGCAGCGTAGGTCCAGCGGGAGCGAACTACGAGCAGTACTTC	CASSVGPAGANYEQYF
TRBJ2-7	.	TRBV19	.	TGTGCCAGTAGTATAGGGGCGGGGACCTCCTACGAGCAGTACTTC	CASSIGAGTSYEQYF
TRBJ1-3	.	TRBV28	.	TGTGCCACCAGCCCCCTTGGCTCTGGAAACACCATATATTTT	CATSPLGSGNTIYF
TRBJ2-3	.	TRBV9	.	TGTGCCAGCAGCGTGTCGGCGGAGGGCACAGATACGCAGTATTTT	CASSVSAEGTDTQYF
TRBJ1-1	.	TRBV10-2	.	TGCGCCAGCACCCGAGGGATGGACACTGAAGCTTTCTTT	CASTRGMDTEAFF
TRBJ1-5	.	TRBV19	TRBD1	TGTGCCAGTAGTCGGAGGGGGCGAGGGAATAGCAATCAGCCCCAGCATTTT	CASSRRGRGNSNQPQHF
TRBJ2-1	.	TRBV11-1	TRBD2	TGTGCCAGCAGCCCAAGCACTAGCGGGAGAGGTGATCAGTTCTTC	CASSPSTSGRGDQFF
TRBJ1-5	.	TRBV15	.	TGTGCCACCAGCAGCCGGGATCATCGCAATCAGCCCCAGCATTTT	CATSSRDHRNQPQHF
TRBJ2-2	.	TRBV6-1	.	TGTGCCAGCAACGGAGAAGTAGACGGGGAGCTGTTTTTT	CASNGEVDGELFF